This T cell receptor (beta chain) was captured by sequencing in a study of blood T cell repertoires in COVID-19. TCRdb's copy holds only in-frame clones and misses some; the assay was immunoSEQ multiplex PCR. The sample records hundreds of thousands of clones, 83% being singletons. The V gene lost 6 bases and the J gene lost 3 bases, with 17 bases spanning the gap. The CDR3 runs to 15 residues. Germline V CDR1 and CDR2: SNHLY, FYNNEI. The receptor was isolated from a woman between 40 and 50 years old with active or convalescent COVID-19. Sequencing was performed on peripheral blood. This sequence joins TRBV2 and TRBJ1-1, with D possibly TRBD1 on 5 matching bases. CDR3: CASSSGRGGYTEAFF. CDR3 nucleotides: TGTGCCAGCAGCTCAGGACGGGGGGGTTACACTGAAGCTTTCTTT.